A selection of T cell receptor beta chains follows, all from one sample in a study of shared clonotypes between healthy human individuals. TCRdb's copy holds only in-frame clones and misses some; the assay was immunoSEQ multiplex PCR. The sample has fewer than 1 million clones; around 96% are singletons. Sequencing was carried out using naive CD8+ T cells sorted from blood. These receptors came from a man in his thirties or forties in good health. CDR3s include the opening cysteine and the closing phenylalanine or tryptophan. A D gene is named only where the DNA matches it firmly. Where a row states a size, it is once, few, many or the class of an expanded clone; other rows omit it.

CDR3nt: TGCGCCAGCAGCCTCTCCGGGACAGCAAACACTGAAGCTTTCTTT; CDR3aa: CASSLSGTANTEAFF; len: 15; abundance: NA; v_gene: TRBV5-1; d_gene: TRBD1; j_gene: TRBJ1-1
CDR3nt: TGTGCCAGCAGGAGAGGACAGGGGATCTACGGGGAGCTGTTTTTT; CDR3aa: CASRRGQGIYGELFF; len: 15; abundance: NA; v_gene: TRBV25-1; d_gene: TRBD1; j_gene: TRBJ2-2
CDR3nt: TGCAGCGTTGAATCCTGGGCCGATCTGGGACTAGCGGAAAACAATGAGCAGTTCTTC; CDR3aa: CSVESWADLGLAENNEQFF; len: 19; abundance: once; v_gene: TRBV29-1; d_gene: TRBD2; j_gene: TRBJ2-1
CDR3nt: TGTGCCACCAGCAGAGATCGAGGAAACACTGAAGCTTTCTTT; CDR3aa: CATSRDRGNTEAFF; len: 14; abundance: NA; v_gene: TRBV15; d_gene: NA; j_gene: TRBJ1-1
CDR3nt: TGTGCCAGTAGTAGGGGTTATAGCAATCAGCCCCAGCATTTT; CDR3aa: CASSRGYSNQPQHF; len: 14; abundance: NA; v_gene: TRBV19; d_gene: NA; j_gene: TRBJ1-5
CDR3nt: TGTGCCAGCTCACCTCGGGCAAACACCGGGGAGCTGTTTTTT; CDR3aa: CASSPRANTGELFF; len: 14; abundance: NA; v_gene: TRBV18; d_gene: NA; j_gene: TRBJ2-2
CDR3nt: TGTGCCATCAGAAGGACGGGGGAGTCTGGGGCCAACGTCCTGACTTTC; CDR3aa: CAIRRTGESGANVLTF; len: 16; abundance: NA; v_gene: TRBV10-3; d_gene: NA; j_gene: TRBJ2-6
CDR3nt: TGTGCCAGCTCAAAAAGCGCCGTCTCTGGAAACACCATATATTTT; CDR3aa: CASSKSAVSGNTIYF; len: 15; abundance: NA; v_gene: TRBV18; d_gene: NA; j_gene: TRBJ1-3
CDR3nt: TGTGCCAGCAGCGTAGGAGGACAGGGGGACAATGAGCAGTTCTTC; CDR3aa: CASSVGGQGDNEQFF; len: 15; abundance: NA; v_gene: TRBV9; d_gene: TRBD1; j_gene: TRBJ2-1
CDR3nt: TGTGCCAGCAGCTTTAGCGACAGGGACGAAGAGACCCAGTACTTC; CDR3aa: CASSFSDRDEETQYF; len: 15; abundance: NA; v_gene: TRBV7-9; d_gene: TRBD1; j_gene: TRBJ2-5
CDR3nt: TGTGCCAGCAGCTTAGAGGGAGGGTCTGGGGCCAACGTCCTGACTTTC; CDR3aa: CASSLEGGSGANVLTF; len: 16; abundance: NA; v_gene: TRBV7-2; d_gene: TRBD2; j_gene: TRBJ2-6
CDR3nt: TGTGCCAGCAGCTTAGTAGCCGGACAGGGGGCGCAACAGTACTTC; CDR3aa: CASSLVAGQGAQQYF; len: 15; abundance: NA; v_gene: TRBV7-9; d_gene: TRBD1; j_gene: TRBJ2-7
CDR3nt: TGTGCCAGCAGTTTGCCCGGGACTAGCGGGAGGTACGAGCAGTACTTC; CDR3aa: CASSLPGTSGRYEQYF; len: 16; abundance: NA; v_gene: TRBV6-5; d_gene: TRBD2; j_gene: TRBJ2-7
CDR3nt: TGCGCCAGCAGTGAGGGAGGACTAGCGGGAGGCAATGAGCAGTTCTTC; CDR3aa: CASSEGGLAGGNEQFF; len: 16; abundance: NA; v_gene: TRBV10-2; d_gene: TRBD2; j_gene: TRBJ2-1
CDR3nt: TGTGCCAGCAGCTTAGTTTCCCCAACTCACCCGGTGTTCGGGGTTACGCAGTATTTT; CDR3aa: CASSLVSPTHPVFGVTQYF; len: 19; abundance: NA; v_gene: TRBV11-3; d_gene: NA; j_gene: TRBJ2-3
CDR3nt: TGTGCCACCTTCCAGGGACAGGGAATCAATGAGCAGTTCTTC; CDR3aa: CATFQGQGINEQFF; len: 14; abundance: NA; v_gene: TRBV10-3; d_gene: TRBD1; j_gene: TRBJ2-1
CDR3nt: TGCGCCAGCAGCTTGGCGGTGGGAGTGGAGACCCAGTACTTC; CDR3aa: CASSLAVGVETQYF; len: 14; abundance: NA; v_gene: TRBV5-1; d_gene: NA; j_gene: TRBJ2-5
CDR3nt: TGTGCCAGCAGCCCCTCTAGCGGGATCTACGAGCAGTACTTC; CDR3aa: CASSPSSGIYEQYF; len: 14; abundance: NA; v_gene: TRBV7-2; d_gene: TRBD2; j_gene: TRBJ2-7
CDR3nt: TGTGCCAGCTCGTCCGCCGGGACTAGCTTCAATGAGCAGTTCTTC; CDR3aa: CASSSAGTSFNEQFF; len: 15; abundance: NA; v_gene: TRBV18; d_gene: TRBD2; j_gene: TRBJ2-1
CDR3nt: TGTGCCAGCAGCCAGCTAGCGCTCTACAATGAGCAGTTCTTC; CDR3aa: CASSQLALYNEQFF; len: 14; abundance: NA; v_gene: TRBV14; d_gene: NA; j_gene: TRBJ2-1
CDR3nt: TGTGCCAGCTCACCACCGGGACAGGACTACGAGCAGTACTTC; CDR3aa: CASSPPGQDYEQYF; len: 14; abundance: NA; v_gene: TRBV18; d_gene: TRBD1; j_gene: TRBJ2-7
CDR3nt: TGTGCCAGCAGGAGAAACAATGAGCAGTTCTTC; CDR3aa: CASRRNNEQFF; len: 11; abundance: NA; v_gene: TRBV2; d_gene: NA; j_gene: TRBJ2-1
CDR3nt: TGTGCCAGCAGGATAGCGGGAGGGCCTTATCGCAATGAGCAGTTCTTC; CDR3aa: CASRIAGGPYRNEQFF; len: 16; abundance: NA; v_gene: TRBV27; d_gene: TRBD2; j_gene: TRBJ2-1
CDR3nt: TGCACCACGACAGGGGCCTCGGGTCCTGAAGCTTTCTTT; CDR3aa: CTTTGASGPEAFF; len: 13; abundance: NA; v_gene: TRBV29-1; d_gene: TRBD1; j_gene: TRBJ1-1
CDR3nt: TGTGCCAGCAGCTTAGACGGGAATGGCAATGAGCAGTTCTTC; CDR3aa: CASSLDGNGNEQFF; len: 14; abundance: NA; v_gene: TRBV13; d_gene: NA; j_gene: TRBJ2-1
CDR3nt: TGTGCCAGCAGGGCCAGGGGACAACTCACTGAAGCTTTCTTT; CDR3aa: CASRARGQLTEAFF; len: 14; abundance: NA; v_gene: TRBV6-6; d_gene: NA; j_gene: TRBJ1-1
CDR3nt: TGTGCCAGCAGTTGGGGGCACGACAGGGATTCTAATGAAAAACTGTTTTTT; CDR3aa: CASSWGHDRDSNEKLFF; len: 17; abundance: once; v_gene: TRBV28; d_gene: TRBD1; j_gene: TRBJ1-4
CDR3nt: TGTGCCAGCAGCTTAGATGGGATAAAGGAGACCCAGTACTTC; CDR3aa: CASSLDGIKETQYF; len: 14; abundance: NA; v_gene: TRBV11-2; d_gene: NA; j_gene: TRBJ2-5
CDR3nt: TGCGCCAGCAGCTTGAGTTCGACTAATAACTACGAGCAGTACTTC; CDR3aa: CASSLSSTNNYEQYF; len: 15; abundance: NA; v_gene: TRBV5-1; d_gene: NA; j_gene: TRBJ2-7
CDR3nt: TGTGCCAGCAGTGAGGGACTAGCGGCCAATGAGCAGTTCTTC; CDR3aa: CASSEGLAANEQFF; len: 14; abundance: NA; v_gene: TRBV25-1; d_gene: TRBD2; j_gene: TRBJ2-1
CDR3nt: TGTGCCAGCAGTCCCGGGACTAGCGGCCACAATGAGCAGTTCTTC; CDR3aa: CASSPGTSGHNEQFF; len: 15; abundance: NA; v_gene: TRBV27; d_gene: TRBD2; j_gene: TRBJ2-1
CDR3nt: TGTGCCAGCAGCGAACAGATAGCGCATTACACAGATACGCAGTATTTT; CDR3aa: CASSEQIAHYTDTQYF; len: 16; abundance: NA; v_gene: TRBV9; d_gene: NA; j_gene: TRBJ2-3
CDR3nt: TGTGCCAGCAGTTTATTTAGCTCTGGGGCCAACGTCCTGACTTTC; CDR3aa: CASSLFSSGANVLTF; len: 15; abundance: NA; v_gene: TRBV28; d_gene: NA; j_gene: TRBJ2-6
CDR3nt: TGTGCCAGCAGTTTAAGCGGGAGCACCGGGGAGCTGTTTTTT; CDR3aa: CASSLSGSTGELFF; len: 14; abundance: NA; v_gene: TRBV28; d_gene: TRBD2; j_gene: TRBJ2-2
CDR3nt: TGTGCCAGCTCACCACCGACCCGGGCTAGCACAGATACGCAGTATTTT; CDR3aa: CASSPPTRASTDTQYF; len: 16; abundance: NA; v_gene: TRBV18; d_gene: NA; j_gene: TRBJ2-3
CDR3nt: TGTGCCAGCAGTTCGGCCTACGAGCAGTACTTC; CDR3aa: CASSSAYEQYF; len: 11; abundance: few; v_gene: TRBV27; d_gene: NA; j_gene: TRBJ2-7
CDR3nt: TGTGCCAGCAGCTTAGCGGACAGGACGAGCACCTTC; CDR3aa: CASSLADRTSTF; len: 12; abundance: NA; v_gene: TRBV7-9; d_gene: TRBD1; j_gene: TRBJ1-2